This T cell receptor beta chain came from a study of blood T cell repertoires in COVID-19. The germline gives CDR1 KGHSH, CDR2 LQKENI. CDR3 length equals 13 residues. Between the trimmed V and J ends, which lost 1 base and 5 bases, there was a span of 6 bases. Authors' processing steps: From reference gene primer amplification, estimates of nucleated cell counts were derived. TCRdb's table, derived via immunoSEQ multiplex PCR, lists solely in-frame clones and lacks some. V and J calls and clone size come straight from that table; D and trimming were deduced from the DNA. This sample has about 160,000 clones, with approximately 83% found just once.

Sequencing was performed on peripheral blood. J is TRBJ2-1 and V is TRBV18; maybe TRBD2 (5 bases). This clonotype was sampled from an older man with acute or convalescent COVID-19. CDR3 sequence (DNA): TGTGCCAGCTCACCACTACTAGACAATGAGCAGTTCTTC. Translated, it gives CASSPLLDNEQFF.